One and the same sample provided the 11 T cell receptor beta chains below, sequenced in a study of Ad26.COV2.S vaccination and SARS-CoV-2 variants. Treatment specified: some 20 received Ad26.COV2.S at low or high dose, single or two shots; roughly five received placebo; per-sample allocation not given. Sampling was done on day 63 after the first vaccine or placebo injection. This table comes from immunoSEQ multiplex PCR, and its TCRdb copy is limited to in-frame clones, with some not included. Of hundreds of thousands of clones listed, around 89% are singletons. This specimen consisted of peripheral blood, obtained in a trial of Ad26.COV2.S vaccine versus placebo. All receptors come from a person between 18 and 65 years old who received the Ad26.COV2.S COVID-19 vaccine or a placebo.

The count of this clone is one. The V gene is TRBV28, the J gene TRBJ2-5, with D possibly being TRBD2 (6 bases). Trimming pared 3 bases from V and 4 bases from J, leaving 18 bases between. Per the germline V gene, CDR1 is MDHEN and CDR2 is SYDVKM. The CDR3 runs to 16 residues. CDR3 amino acids: CASSLVGVGSRETQYF. The CDR3 DNA follows: TGTGCCAGCAGTTTGGTAGGGGTCGGGAGTCGAGAGACCCAGTACTTC.

The sample holds a few counts of this clone. V usage is TRBV5-6 and J usage is TRBJ1-1; perhaps TRBD1 as D (6 bases). The V and J ends lost 4 bases and 1 base respectively, with 20 bases between them. The V gene's germline CDR1 is SGHDT and CDR2 YYEEEE. This CDR3 spans 17 amino acids. CDR3 nucleotide sequence: TGTGCCAGCAGCGTTCGGGACAATTCCGTTGGGAACACTGAAGCTTTCTTT. It translates to CASSVRDNSVGNTEAFF.

This clone occurred once. This chain links TRBV3-1 (or the pseudogene TRBV3-2) with TRBJ2-2; D is perhaps TRBD1 (6 bases). Trimming took off 1 base at V and 4 bases at J, with 13 bases between the two ends. Per the germline V gene, CDR1 is LGHDT and CDR2 is YNNKEL (reference sequence). The length of the CDR3 is 16 residues. As DNA, the CDR3 is TGTGCCAGCAGCCAAGGCTGGGGGCGCAGCACCGGGGAGCTGTTTTTT. This translates into CASSQGWGRSTGELFF.

The chain's CDR3 is CASSLRPGQAGANVLTF. In nucleotides, the CDR3 is TGTGCCAGCAGCTTACGGCCGGGACAGGCTGGGGCCAACGTCCTGACTTTC. The rearrangement joins TRBV11-2 to TRBJ2-6, with 8 bases fitting TRBD1. CDR3 length: 17 residues. V shed 2 bases, J shed 2 bases, and the junction held 5 bases outside the gene matches. Germline-derived CDR1 and CDR2 are SGHAT and FQNNGV.

V is TRBV9 and J is TRBJ2-2; tentative D call: TRBD2 (5 bases). Germline V gene sequence: CDR1 SGDLS, CDR2 YYNGEE. This CDR3 has 16 amino acids. Trimming pared 0 bases from V and 4 bases from J, leaving 13 bases between. The CDR3 DNA is TGTGCCAGCAGCGTAGATGACTACGTGGGCACCGGGGAGCTGTTTTTT. It yields the protein CASSVDDYVGTGELFF.

Notes on this clone: At one end the junction does not follow the germline gene, possibly because of a read error. The CDR3 bases are TGTGCCACCAGCGGAGAACGATTTACAGGGGGGAGATCAGATACGCAGTATTTT. Its protein is CATSGERFTGGRSDTQYF. The V gene is TRBV15, the J gene TRBJ2-3, with 8 bases that match TRBD1. The CDR3 has 18 amino acids. Germline loops: CDR1 LNHNV, CDR2 YYDKDF (reference sequence).

There are a few counts of this clone. The V call is TRBV5-6, the J call TRBJ2-2; D is unclear. In germline, CDR1 is SGHDT, CDR2 YYEEEE. Trimming stripped 0 bases from V and 4 bases from J, with 10 bases between. The length of the CDR3 is 15 residues. The CDR3 is CASSLGGLVTGELFF. CDR3 coding DNA: TGTGCCAGCAGCTTGGGTGGGTTGGTCACCGGGGAGCTGTTTTTT. The entire variable domain, with the rest obtained from reference TRBV5-6 and TRBJ2-2, is as follows: DAGVTQSPTHLIKTRGQQVTLRCSPKSGHDTVSWYQQALGQGPQFIFQYYEEEERQRGNFPDRFSGHQFPNYSSELNVNALLLGDSALYLCASSLGGLVTGELFFGEGSRLTVL.

This chain joins TRBV5-6 and TRBJ2-7, with D possibly being TRBD1 or TRBD2 (5 bases each). The ends were cut back, 3 bases at V and 3 bases at J, with 13 bases in the middle. The germline V gene has CDR1 SGHDT and CDR2 YYEEEE. This CDR3 is 14 amino acids long. The CDR3, as DNA: TGTGCCAGCAGCTCCGACAGAGAGGGCTACGAGCAGTACTTC. It codes for CASSSDREGYEQYF.

The chain carries TRBV19 and TRBJ2-7; no clear D. The germline V and J ends were trimmed by 5 bases and 3 bases, with 14 bases remaining between them. Germline V gene sequence: CDR1 LNHDA, CDR2 SQIVND (reference sequence). CDR3 size: 14 residues. The CDR3 DNA follows: TGTGCCAGTAGTCAGATCGGTCCCGGCTACGAGCAGTACTTC. This translates into CASSQIGPGYEQYF.

J is TRBJ1-1 and V is TRBV15, with a weak D call TRBD1 (5 bases). The germline gives CDR1 LNHNV, CDR2 YYDKDF (reference sequence). The CDR3 is 15 residues long. Between the trimmed V and J ends, which lost 1 base and 1 base, there was a span of 10 bases. CDR3 protein: CATSRGGQKNTEAFF. CDR3 nucleotides: TGTGCCACCAGCAGAGGAGGACAAAAGAACACTGAAGCTTTCTTT.

The J gene is TRBJ1-2, the V gene TRBV6-6, with TRBD1 matching over 12 bases. V lost 6 bases, J lost 8 bases, and 7 bases stayed unmatched. The CDR3 runs 14 residues. Per the germline V gene, CDR1 is MNHNY and CDR2 is SVGAGI (reference sequence). The CDR3: CASSGTGGVGGYTF. The CDR3 DNA is TGTGCCAGCAGCGGGACAGGGGGCGTCGGAGGCTACACCTTC.